The 27 T cell receptor beta chains reported below all come from one sample, sequenced in a study of blood T cell repertoires in COVID-19. Sequencing used immunoSEQ multiplex PCR; TCRdb keeps in-frame clones, though not all of them. This sample has about 36,000 clones, with just under 85% found just once. Material for sequencing was peripheral blood. These receptors were collected from a human donor in a cohort sampled during active COVID-19.

The J gene is TRBJ2-2, the V gene TRBV12-5; 8 nucleotides match TRBD1. CDR1 is LGHNT and CDR2 is FRNRAP in the germline V gene. The CDR3 has 16 amino acids. V gave up 7 bases and J gave up 0 bases; unmatched junction bases: 7. This CDR3 reads CASEVQGASNTGELFF. Written as DNA, the CDR3 is TGTGCTAGTGAAGTTCAGGGGGCTTCGAACACCGGGGAGCTGTTTTTT.

The chain is built from TRBV5-1 and TRBJ2-3, with 7 bases identical to TRBD1. Per the germline V gene, CDR1 is SGHRS and CDR2 is YFSETQ. V lost 0 bases and J lost 6; bases outside the gene matches: 7. The CDR3 contains 15 residues. CDR3 coding DNA: TGCGCCAGCAGCTTGGGGGACAGTCCATCCGATACGCAGTATTTT. It specifies CASSLGDSPSDTQYF.

The genes are TRBV6-2 or TRBV6-3 and TRBJ2-5; weak D call: TRBD1 (9 bases). The CDR3 runs 17 residues. V was trimmed by 5 bases and J by 5 bases, leaving 24 bases between them. Germline CDR1 reads MNHEY; CDR2 reads SVGEGT. The CDR3 region has the DNA TGTGCCAGCAGTCGGGAGCGGGGGACAGGGTCTGGGGAGACCCAGTACTTC. The encoded protein is CASSRERGTGSGETQYF.

This sequence joins TRBV3-1 (or the pseudogene TRBV3-2) and TRBJ1-6; 7 bases are shared with TRBD1. Unmatched junction bases numbered 15, after V lost 1 base and J lost 0 bases. This CDR3 has 21 residues. Looked up from germline, CDR1 is LGHDT and CDR2 is YNNKEL (reference sequence). The CDR3 bases are TGTGCCAGCAGCCAAGTTCCGTGGGTAACAGGGGCTCTCTCCTATAATTCACCCCTCCACTTT. It is translated as CASSQVPWVTGALSYNSPLHF.

V usage is TRBV7-8 and J usage is TRBJ1-1; 7 bases match TRBD1. Germline trimming cut 5 bases from V and 1 base from J; bases unmatched to any gene: 10. Germline CDR1 and CDR2: SGHVS and FQNEAQ. The CDR3 length is 16 residues. The CDR3 DNA is TGTGCCAGCAGCCCGTTACCGGGACAGACGAACACTGAAGCTTTCTTT. Its translation is CASSPLPGQTNTEAFF.

V and J are TRBV5-6 and TRBJ2-7, with 10 bases identical to TRBD2. The germline V gene encodes CDR1 SGHDT and CDR2 YYEEEE. This CDR3 comprises 14 residues. V lost 1 base and J lost 12; bases outside the gene matches: 10. This CDR3 reads CASSLRRSGGARYF. For the CDR3, the DNA is TGTGCCAGCAGCTTGAGGAGGAGCGGGGGGGCTCGGTACTTC.

The genes are TRBV7-3 and TRBJ1-2; the D is unclear. The CDR3 covers 11 residues. Per germline, CDR1 SGHTA and CDR2 FQGTGA. The ends were cut back, 7 bases at V and 5 bases at J, with 8 bases in the middle. The CDR3 coding sequence is TGTGCCAGCAAGAGGCCATATGGCTACACCTTC. Translating it yields CASKRPYGYTF.

V is TRBV9 and J is TRBJ2-5, with TRBD2 matching 7 bases. V shed 0 bases and J 4 bases; nucleotides not matched to a gene: 12. Per the germline V gene, CDR1 is SGDLS and CDR2 is YYNGEE. The CDR3 is 17 residues long. CDR3 protein: CASSVDRKGGGAETQYF. The CDR3 region has the DNA TGTGCCAGCAGCGTAGATAGGAAAGGCGGGGGTGCAGAGACCCAGTACTTC. The full variable domain, its missing parts supplied by reference TRBV9 and TRBJ2-5, is DSGVTQTPKHLITATGQRVTLRCSPRSGDLSVYWYQQSLDQGLQFLIQYYNGEERAKGNILERFSAQQFPDLHSELNLSSLELGDSALYFCASSVDRKGGGAETQYFGPGTRLLVL.

V and J are TRBV15 and TRBJ1-1; D is perhaps TRBD1 (6 bases). The germline gives CDR1 LNHNV, CDR2 YYDKDF (reference sequence). V shed 0 bases and J shed 5 bases, with 19 bases lying between them. The CDR3 totals 17 residues. CDR3 protein: CATSREPLGRGGTEAFF. The CDR3 DNA reads as TGTGCCACCAGCAGAGAACCGTTGGGCAGGGGTGGGACTGAAGCTTTCTTT.

J is TRBJ2-3 and V is TRBV6-5; 7 positions agree with TRBD2. CDR3 size: 15 residues. CDR1 is MNHEY, CDR2 SVGAGI, per germline. The V gene end was trimmed by 0 bases and the J gene end by 2 bases; junction bases not matched to a gene: 2. CDR3 DNA: TGTGCCAGCAGTTACTCGGGGGGGGACACAGATACGCAGTATTTT. Translating gives CASSYSGGDTDTQYF.

This clone was seen once. This chain links TRBV9 with TRBJ1-1, with no clear D. CDR1 is SGDLS and CDR2 is YYNGEE in the germline V gene. The V end was cut by 4 bases, the J end by 4 bases, with 8 bases between. The CDR3 covers 12 residues. The CDR3 nucleotides are TGTGCCAGCAGCCGGGTCGGCACTGAAGCTTTCTTT. Amino acids: CASSRVGTEAFF.

This sequence joins TRBV28 and TRBJ1-5; 7 nucleotides line up with TRBD1. The CDR3 consists of 11 residues. Germline-derived CDR1 and CDR2 are MDHEN and SYDVKM. Germline trimming cut 7 bases from V and 14 bases from J; bases unmatched to any gene: 8. As DNA, the CDR3 is TGTGCCAGCACCCAGGGACAGATTGAGCATTTT. Translating gives CASTQGQIEHF. The whole variable domain, remainder taken from reference TRBV28 and TRBJ1-5, is DVKVTQSSRYLVKRTGEKVFLECVQDMDHENMFWYRQDPGLGLRLIYFSYDVKMKEKGDIPEGYSVSREKKERFSLILESASTNQTSMYLCASTQGQIEHFGDGTRLSIL.

The chain joins TRBV7-9 to TRBJ1-4; 8 bases fit TRBD1. The germline V gene encodes CDR1 SEHNR and CDR2 FQNEAQ (reference sequence). This CDR3 has 14 residues. V gave up 5 bases and J gave up 7 bases; unmatched junction bases: 6. CDR3 nucleotide sequence: TGTGCCAGCAGCGTGGGCAGGGGGCTTGAAAAACTGTTTTTT. Translating it yields CASSVGRGLEKLFF.

The genes are TRBV10-3 and TRBJ1-4, with 10 nucleotides matching TRBD1. The junction had 1 base not matched to a gene; V was cut back by 6 bases and J by 6 bases. Germline V gives CDR1 ENHRY, CDR2 SYGVKD. The CDR3 totals 13 residues. The chain's CDR3 is CAIRDRGDEKLFF. The CDR3 region has the DNA TGTGCCATCAGGGACAGGGGGGATGAAAAACTGTTTTTT.

The chain employs TRBV4-2 and TRBJ1-3; weak D call: TRBD1 (6 bases). CDR3 size: 16 residues. Germline-derived CDR1 and CDR2 are LGHNA and YNFKEQ. The V end was cut by 2 bases, the J end by 2 bases, with 13 bases between. CDR3 in DNA: TGTGCCAGCAGCCAACCCCGGGCAGGGGCTGGAAACACCATATATTTT. This sequence encodes CASSQPRAGAGNTIYF.

The genes are TRBV18 and TRBJ2-7, with 7 bases that match TRBD2. CDR1 is KGHSH, CDR2 LQKENI, per germline. There are 15 residues in the CDR3. After removal of 3 bases from V and 5 bases from J, the junction contained 10 bases not matched to a gene. CDR3 protein: CASSPQTRLAHEQYF. CDR3 bases: TGTGCCAGCTCACCCCAAACCAGACTAGCCCACGAGCAGTACTTC.

The chain uses TRBV30 and TRBJ1-3; TRBD1 is a possible D gene (6 bases). The V and J ends lost 0 bases and 4 bases respectively, with 13 bases between them. Looked up from germline, CDR1 is GTSNPN and CDR2 is SVGIG (reference sequence). The CDR3 spans 15 residues. CDR3: CAWSVRGARGNTIYF. CDR3 nucleotide sequence: TGTGCCTGGAGTGTCCGGGGGGCGAGGGGAAACACCATATATTTT.

The CDR3 region is CASSIGLAGDTQYF. The CDR3 DNA sequence: TGTGCCAGCAGCATCGGACTAGCGGGAGATACGCAGTATTTT. This rearrangement joins TRBV5-8 to TRBJ2-3, with 11 bases aligning to TRBD2. Losses at the gene ends were 4 bases for V and 5 bases for J; bases not matched to a gene: 3. The CDR3 is 14 amino acids. The germline V gene has CDR1 SGHTS and CDR2 YDEGEE.

The chain couples TRBV4-1 to TRBJ2-3, with TRBD2 matching over 12 bases. This CDR3 has 18 amino acids. In germline, CDR1 is MGHRA, CDR2 YSYEKL. V lost 4 bases, J lost 2 bases, and 10 bases stayed unmatched. The CDR3 DNA reads TGCGCCAGCAGCCGACCCCCGACTAGCGGGGGACCCACAGATACGCAGTATTTT. Translation: CASSRPPTSGGPTDTQYF.

V and J are TRBV11-3 and TRBJ2-3; D possibly corresponds to TRBD1 (6 bases). The CDR3 consists of 17 residues. Trimming removed 0 bases at V and 1 base at J, with 14 bases between. CDR1 is SGHNT and CDR2 is YENEEA in the germline V gene. The DNA of the CDR3 is TGTGCCAGCAGCTTAGACGGCAGGGCAGGGGGCACAGATACGCAGTATTTT. Translating gives CASSLDGRAGGTDTQYF.

This rearrangement joins TRBV19 to TRBJ2-3; 7 bases are a match to TRBD1. Trimming at V came to 7 bases and at J to 0 bases, leaving 4 bases not matched to a gene. Germline V lookup: CDR1 LNHDA, CDR2 SQIVND (reference sequence). CDR3 size: 14 residues. CDR3 sequence: CASTPGQSTDTQYF. The CDR3 DNA is TGTGCCAGTACTCCGGGACAGAGCACAGATACGCAGTATTTT.

The V call is TRBV6-5, the J call TRBJ2-7; 7 nucleotides align to TRBD2. J gave up 0 bases and V 8 bases, and 10 bases lay outside the gene matches. The germline V gene encodes CDR1 MNHEY and CDR2 SVGAGI. This CDR3 contains 15 residues. The CDR3 region has the DNA TGTGCCAGCGGGGGGGACGGGCGGTCCTCCTACGAGCAGTACTTC. Translated, it gives CASGGDGRSSYEQYF.

The V gene is TRBV28, the J gene TRBJ1-5, with a weak D call TRBD1 (5 bases). Trimming took off 6 bases at V and 4 bases at J, with 16 bases between the two ends. Germline V gene lookup returns CDR1 MDHEN and CDR2 SYDVKM. The CDR3 extends over 15 amino acids. In nucleotides, the CDR3 is TGTGCCAGCAGGGACCATCGACAGCCTAATCAGCCCCAGCATTTT. This sequence encodes CASRDHRQPNQPQHF.

This clone was picked up one time. The chain employs TRBV2 and TRBJ2-5; no clear D. Germline V gives CDR1 SNHLY, CDR2 FYNNEI. The CDR3 runs 14 residues. The ends were cut back, 1 base at V and 0 bases at J, with 6 bases in the middle. This CDR3 reads CASSEGEYQETQYF. DNA for the CDR3: TGTGCCAGCAGTGAAGGAGAGTACCAAGAGACCCAGTACTTC.

With respect to this clone: A junction end diverges from the germline sequence, so it may reflect a read error. The chain is built from TRBV7-7 and TRBJ2-2, with D uncertain. The CDR3 totals 15 residues. Germline-derived CDR1 and CDR2 are SSHAT and FNYEAQ (reference sequence). CDR3 bases: TGTGCTAGCAGCCCGACGGGTAGTGTCGCCGGGGAGCTGTTTTTT. Protein sequence: CASSPTGSVAGELFF.

The chain joins TRBV6-1 to TRBJ1-6, with D possibly matching TRBD1 (5 bases). Looked up from germline, CDR1 is MNHNS and CDR2 is SASEGT. V was pared by 2 bases and J by 9 bases, with 14 bases between. The CDR3 length is 15 residues. The CDR3 bases are TGTGCCAGCAGTGAATGGGGGGGTCCTGTTTCACCCCTCCACTTT. Encoded protein: CASSEWGGPVSPLHF.

V gene TRBV7-2 combines with J gene TRBJ2-7, with no clear D. V lost 4 bases to trimming and J lost 4 bases, with 14 bases between them. Per the germline V gene, CDR1 is SGHTA and CDR2 is FQGNSA. This CDR3 region has 14 residues. The CDR3 nucleotides read TGTGCCAGCAGCTCCACAGCTGGGCCTTACGAGCAGTACTTC. It specifies CASSSTAGPYEQYF. Variable domain in full (rest from reference TRBV7-2 and TRBJ2-7): GAGVSQSPSNKVTEKGKDVELRCDPISGHTALYWYRQSLGQGLEFLIYFQGNSAPDKSGLPSDRFSAERTGGSVSTLTIQRTQQEDSAVYLCASSSTAGPYEQYFGPGTRLTVT.